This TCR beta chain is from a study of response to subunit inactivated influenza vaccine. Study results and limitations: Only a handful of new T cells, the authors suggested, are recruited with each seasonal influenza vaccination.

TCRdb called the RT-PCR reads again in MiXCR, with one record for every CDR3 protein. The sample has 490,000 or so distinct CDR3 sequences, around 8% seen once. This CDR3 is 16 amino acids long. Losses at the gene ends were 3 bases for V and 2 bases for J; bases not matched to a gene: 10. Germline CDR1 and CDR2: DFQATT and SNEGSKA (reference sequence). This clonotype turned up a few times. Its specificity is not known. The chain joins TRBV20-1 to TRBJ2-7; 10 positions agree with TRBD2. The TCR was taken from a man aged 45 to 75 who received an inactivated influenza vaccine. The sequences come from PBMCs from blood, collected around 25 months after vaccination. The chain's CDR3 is CSARTPELAGTYEQYF. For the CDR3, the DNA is TGCAGTGCTAGGACCCCCGAACTAGCGGGGACCTACGAGCAGTACTTC.